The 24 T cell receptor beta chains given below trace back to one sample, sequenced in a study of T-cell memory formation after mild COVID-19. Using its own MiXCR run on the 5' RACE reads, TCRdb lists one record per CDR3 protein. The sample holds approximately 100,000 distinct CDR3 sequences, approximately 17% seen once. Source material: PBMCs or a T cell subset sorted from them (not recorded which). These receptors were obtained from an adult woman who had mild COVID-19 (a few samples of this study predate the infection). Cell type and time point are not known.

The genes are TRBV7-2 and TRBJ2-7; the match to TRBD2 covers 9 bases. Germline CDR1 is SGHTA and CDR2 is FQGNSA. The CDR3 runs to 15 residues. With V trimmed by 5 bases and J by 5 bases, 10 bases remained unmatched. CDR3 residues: CASSLGTSWRHEQYF. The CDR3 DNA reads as TGTGCCAGCAGCCTCGGGACTAGCTGGCGCCACGAGCAGTACTTC.

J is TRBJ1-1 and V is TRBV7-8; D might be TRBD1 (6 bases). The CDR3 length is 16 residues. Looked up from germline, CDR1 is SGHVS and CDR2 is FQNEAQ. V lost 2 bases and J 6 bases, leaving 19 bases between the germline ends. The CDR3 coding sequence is TGTGCCAGCAGCTTAAAAAGGGGGGCGGGAATGTCTGAAGCTTTCTTT. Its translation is CASSLKRGAGMSEAFF.

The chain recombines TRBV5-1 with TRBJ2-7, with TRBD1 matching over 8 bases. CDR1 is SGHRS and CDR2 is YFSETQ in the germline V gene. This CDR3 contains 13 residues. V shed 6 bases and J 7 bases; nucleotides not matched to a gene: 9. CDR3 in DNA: TGCGCCAGCACCCGGACAGGGCCCGCGGAGCAGTACTTC. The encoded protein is CASTRTGPAEQYF.

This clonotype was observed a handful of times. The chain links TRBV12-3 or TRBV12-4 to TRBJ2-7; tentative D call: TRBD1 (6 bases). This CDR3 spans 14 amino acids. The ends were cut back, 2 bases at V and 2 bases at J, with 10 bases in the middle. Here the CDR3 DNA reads TGTGCCAGCAGTTTACCCGGACAGCCCTACGAGCAGTACTTC. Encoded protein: CASSLPGQPYEQYF.

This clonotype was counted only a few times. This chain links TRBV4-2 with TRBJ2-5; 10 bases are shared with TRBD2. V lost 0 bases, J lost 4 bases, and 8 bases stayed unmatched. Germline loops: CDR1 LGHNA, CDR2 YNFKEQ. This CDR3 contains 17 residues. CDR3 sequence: CASSQEGTSVSGETQYF. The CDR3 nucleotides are TGTGCCAGCAGCCAAGAGGGGACTAGCGTGAGTGGAGAGACCCAGTACTTC.

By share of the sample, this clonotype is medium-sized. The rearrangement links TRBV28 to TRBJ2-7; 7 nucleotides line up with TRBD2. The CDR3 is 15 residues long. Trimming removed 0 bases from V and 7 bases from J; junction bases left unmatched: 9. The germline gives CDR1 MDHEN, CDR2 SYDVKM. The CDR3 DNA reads TGTGCCAGCAGTTTATGGGCGGGAGCAACGGAGGAGCAGTACTTC. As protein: CASSLWAGATEEQYF.

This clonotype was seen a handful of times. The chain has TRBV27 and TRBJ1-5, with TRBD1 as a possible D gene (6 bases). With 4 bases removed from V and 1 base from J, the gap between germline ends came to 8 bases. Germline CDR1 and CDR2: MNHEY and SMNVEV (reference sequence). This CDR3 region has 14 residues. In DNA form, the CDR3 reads TGTGCCAGCAGTTCAGGGGCCAGCAATCAGCCCCAGCATTTT. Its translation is CASSSGASNQPQHF.

The CDR3 loop is CSARGGEDTEAFF. For the CDR3, the DNA is TGCAGTGCTAGGGGGGGGGAGGACACTGAAGCTTTCTTT. The rearrangement links TRBV20-1 to TRBJ1-1, with D maybe TRBD1 (5 bases). Germline V gives CDR1 DFQATT, CDR2 SNEGSKA (reference sequence). V was clipped by 3 bases and J by 3 bases, with 11 bases between them. There are 13 residues in the CDR3.

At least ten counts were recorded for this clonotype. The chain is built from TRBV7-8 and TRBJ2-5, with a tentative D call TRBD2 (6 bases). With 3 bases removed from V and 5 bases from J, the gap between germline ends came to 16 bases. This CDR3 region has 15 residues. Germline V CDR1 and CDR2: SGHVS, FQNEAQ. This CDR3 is CASSFGAGRGETQYF. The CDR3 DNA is TGTGCCAGCAGCTTTGGGGCAGGACGGGGGGAGACCCAGTACTTC.

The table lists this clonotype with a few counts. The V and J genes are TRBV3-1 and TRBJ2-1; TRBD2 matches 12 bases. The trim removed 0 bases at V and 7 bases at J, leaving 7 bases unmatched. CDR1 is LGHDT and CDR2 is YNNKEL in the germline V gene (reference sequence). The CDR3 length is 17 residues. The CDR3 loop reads CASSQELRLAGVNEQFF. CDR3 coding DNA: TGTGCCAGCAGCCAAGAGCTCCGACTAGCGGGGGTTAATGAGCAGTTCTTC.

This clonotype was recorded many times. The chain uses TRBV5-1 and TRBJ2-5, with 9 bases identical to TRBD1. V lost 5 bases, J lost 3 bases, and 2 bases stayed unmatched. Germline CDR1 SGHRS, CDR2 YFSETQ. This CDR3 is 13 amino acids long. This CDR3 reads CASRGTGKETQYF. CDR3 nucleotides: TGCGCCAGCAGGGGGACAGGGAAAGAGACCCAGTACTTC.

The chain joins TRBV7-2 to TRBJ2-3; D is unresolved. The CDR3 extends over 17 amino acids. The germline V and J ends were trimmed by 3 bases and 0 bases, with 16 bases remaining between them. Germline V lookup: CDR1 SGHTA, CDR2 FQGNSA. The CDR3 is CASSFHLGGYSTDTQYF. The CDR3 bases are TGTGCCAGCAGCTTCCACCTGGGCGGATATAGCACAGATACGCAGTATTTT.

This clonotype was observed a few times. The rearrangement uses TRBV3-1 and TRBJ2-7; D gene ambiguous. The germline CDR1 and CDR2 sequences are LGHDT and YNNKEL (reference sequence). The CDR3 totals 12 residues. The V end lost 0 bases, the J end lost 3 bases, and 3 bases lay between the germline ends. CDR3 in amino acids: CASSQESYEQYF. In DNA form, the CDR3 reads TGTGCCAGCAGCCAAGAAAGCTACGAGCAGTACTTC.

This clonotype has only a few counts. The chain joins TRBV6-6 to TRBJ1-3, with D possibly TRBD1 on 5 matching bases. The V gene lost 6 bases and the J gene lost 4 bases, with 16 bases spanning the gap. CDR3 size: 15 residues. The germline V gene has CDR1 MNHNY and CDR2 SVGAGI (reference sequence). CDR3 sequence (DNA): TGTGCCAGCAGCTCTACTGTGACAGCAGGAAACACCATATATTTT. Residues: CASSSTVTAGNTIYF.

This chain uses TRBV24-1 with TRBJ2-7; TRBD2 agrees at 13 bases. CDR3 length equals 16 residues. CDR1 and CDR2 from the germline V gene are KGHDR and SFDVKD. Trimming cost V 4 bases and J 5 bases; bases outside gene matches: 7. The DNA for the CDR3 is TGTGCCACCAGTGAAGGACTAGCGGGGGTGGCGGACGAGCAGTACTTC. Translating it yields CATSEGLAGVADEQYF.

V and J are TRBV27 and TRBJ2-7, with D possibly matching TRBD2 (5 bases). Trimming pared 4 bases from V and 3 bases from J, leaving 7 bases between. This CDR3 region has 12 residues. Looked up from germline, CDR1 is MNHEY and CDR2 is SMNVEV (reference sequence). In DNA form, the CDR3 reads TGTGCCAGCAGTTATGGACTCTACGAGCAGTACTTC. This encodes CASSYGLYEQYF.

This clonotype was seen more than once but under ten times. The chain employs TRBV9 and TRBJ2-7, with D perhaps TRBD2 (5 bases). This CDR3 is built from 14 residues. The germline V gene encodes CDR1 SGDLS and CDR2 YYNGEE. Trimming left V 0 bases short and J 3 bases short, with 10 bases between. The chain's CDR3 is CASSVAAADYEQYF. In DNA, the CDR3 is TGTGCCAGCAGCGTAGCTGCAGCGGACTACGAGCAGTACTTC.

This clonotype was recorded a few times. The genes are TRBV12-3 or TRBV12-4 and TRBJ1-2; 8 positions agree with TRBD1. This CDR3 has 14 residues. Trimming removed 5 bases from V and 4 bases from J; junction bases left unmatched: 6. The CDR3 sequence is CASSLFDRGYGYTF. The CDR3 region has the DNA TGTGCCAGCAGTCTATTCGACAGGGGCTATGGCTACACCTTC.

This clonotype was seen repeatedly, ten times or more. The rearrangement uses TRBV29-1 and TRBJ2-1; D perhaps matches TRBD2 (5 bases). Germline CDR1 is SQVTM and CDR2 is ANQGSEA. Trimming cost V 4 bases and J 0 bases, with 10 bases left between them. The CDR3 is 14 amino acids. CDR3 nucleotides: TGCAGCGTTGTTCCAGCGGTCTCCTACAATGAGCAGTTCTTC. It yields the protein CSVVPAVSYNEQFF.

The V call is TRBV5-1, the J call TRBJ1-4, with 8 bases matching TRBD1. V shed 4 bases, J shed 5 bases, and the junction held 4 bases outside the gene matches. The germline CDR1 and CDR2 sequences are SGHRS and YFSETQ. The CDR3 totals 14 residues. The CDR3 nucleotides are TGCGCCAGCAGCAAAGGGACAGGAAATGAAAAACTGTTTTTT. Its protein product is CASSKGTGNEKLFF.

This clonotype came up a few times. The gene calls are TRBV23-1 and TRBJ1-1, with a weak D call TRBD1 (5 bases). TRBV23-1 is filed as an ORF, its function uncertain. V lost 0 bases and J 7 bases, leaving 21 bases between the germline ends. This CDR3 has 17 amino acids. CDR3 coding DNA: TGCGCCAGCAGTCAATCAGGGCGAGAAGGGGTTTCCTTTGAAGCTTTCTTT. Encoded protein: CASSQSGREGVSFEAFF.

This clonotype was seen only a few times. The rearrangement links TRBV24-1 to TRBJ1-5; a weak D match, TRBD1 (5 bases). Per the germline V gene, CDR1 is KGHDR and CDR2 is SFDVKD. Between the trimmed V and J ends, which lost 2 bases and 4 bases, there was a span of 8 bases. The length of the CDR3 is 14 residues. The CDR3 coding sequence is TGTGCCACCAGTGATTGGGGGATTAATCAGCCCCAGCATTTT. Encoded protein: CATSDWGINQPQHF.

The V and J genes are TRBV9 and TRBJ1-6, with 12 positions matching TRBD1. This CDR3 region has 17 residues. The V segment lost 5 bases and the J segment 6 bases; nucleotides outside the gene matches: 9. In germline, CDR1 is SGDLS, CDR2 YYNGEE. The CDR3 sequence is CASSALGQGAFNSPLHF. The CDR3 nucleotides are TGTGCCAGCAGTGCCCTGGGACAGGGGGCGTTTAATTCACCCCTCCACTTT. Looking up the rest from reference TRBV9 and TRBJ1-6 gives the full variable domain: DSGVTQTPKHLITATGQRVTLRCSPRSGDLSVYWYQQSLDQGLQFLIQYYNGEERAKGNILERFSAQQFPDLHSELNLSSLELGDSALYFCASSALGQGAFNSPLHFGNGTRLTVT.

CDR3: CASSGFRSRSNEQFF. The CDR3 DNA is TGTGCCAGCAGTGGGTTTAGGTCGCGTTCCAATGAGCAGTTCTTC. The chain combines TRBV12-3 or TRBV12-4 with TRBJ2-1; D gene ambiguous. The CDR3 has 15 residues. Trimming stripped 5 bases from V and 6 bases from J, with 17 bases between.